This entry describes one T cell receptor (beta chain). V gave up 3 bases and J gave up 4 bases; unmatched junction bases: 11. Germline CDR1 and CDR2: MGHDK and SYGVNS. The CDR3 loop spans 17 amino acids. Study processing details: Reference gene primer amplification gave nucleated cell count estimates. The data were produced by immunoSEQ multiplex PCR, yet TCRdb's version contains in-frame clones alone and is incomplete. That table is the source of V, J and clone size, and D and trimming were worked out from the DNA. The sample includes more than 95,000 clones, roughly 84% of them seen just once. The data stem from a study of blood T cell repertoires in COVID-19. Study-level background: COVID-19 samples collected from the United States, Italy and Spain covered acute and convalescent phases. Sources were T cells, B-cell-depleted T cells, or PBMCs; the material itself was cDNA or gDNA.

This chain links TRBV25-1 with TRBJ2-1; 8 nucleotides match TRBD1. The sample taken for sequencing was peripheral blood. The receptor comes from a woman in her sixties or seventies in a cohort sampled during active or convalescent COVID-19. Here the CDR3 DNA reads TGTGCCAGCAGTGAGTTGAAAGGACAGGGTTTTTACAATGAGCAGTTCTTC. This encodes CASSELKGQGFYNEQFF.